These 8 T cell receptor beta chains share one sample of origin, sequenced in a study of identical twins. MiXCR, applied by TCRdb to the 5' RACE reads, yields one record per CDR3 protein. The table has fewer than 250,000 distinct CDR3 sequences, roughly 10% seen once. Sequencing was performed on memory (CD45RO+) T cells sorted from blood. The source of these receptors is a woman aged 18-29 years in good health.

This clonotype was counted between two and nine times. The V and J genes are TRBV9 and TRBJ2-2; 8 bases fit TRBD1. The CDR3 has 14 amino acids. CDR1 and CDR2 from the germline V gene are SGDLS and YYNGEE. V was pared by 4 bases and J by 4 bases, with 3 bases of the junction left unmatched. CDR3 bases: TGTGCCAGCAGCTGGGGACAGGCCACCGGGGAGCTGTTTTTT. Protein product: CASSWGQATGELFF.

This clonotype has just a few counts. V gene TRBV3-1 combines with J gene TRBJ1-1; 8 nucleotides align to TRBD1. V dropped 5 bases and J dropped 5; count of bases not matched to a gene: 4. From germline, CDR1 is LGHDT and CDR2 YNNKEL (reference sequence). The CDR3 totals 13 residues. CDR3 region: CASSLDRATEAFF. CDR3 DNA sequence: TGTGCCAGCAGCTTGGACAGGGCGACTGAAGCTTTCTTT.

There are a few counts of this clonotype. The chain joins TRBV12-3 or TRBV12-4 to TRBJ1-3; D unclear. This CDR3 has 15 residues. Between the trimmed V and J ends, which lost 6 bases and 0 bases, there was a span of 12 bases. The CDR3 spells CASRQTASSGNTIYF. CDR3 DNA sequence: TGTGCCAGCAGACAAACAGCCAGCTCTGGAAACACCATATATTTT.

This clonotype was observed at least ten times. The V and J genes are TRBV2 and TRBJ1-3, with D hard to call. CDR3 length equals 14 residues. CDR1 SNHLY and CDR2 FYNNEI come from the germline V gene. Trimming took off 4 bases at V and 0 bases at J, with 7 bases between the two ends. In DNA, the CDR3 is TGTGCCAGCAGTGCTCAGTCCTCTGGAAACACCATATATTTT. It encodes CASSAQSSGNTIYF. Full variable domain (remainder filled in from reference TRBV2 and TRBJ1-3): EPEVTQTPSHQVTQMGQEVILRCVPISNHLYFYWYRQILGQKVEFLVSFYNNEISEKSEIFDDQFSVERPDGSNFTLKIRSTKLEDSAMYFCASSAQSSGNTIYFGEGSWLTVV.

The chain couples TRBV24-1 to TRBJ2-1; D is unclear. Germline CDR1 KGHDR, CDR2 SFDVKD. Deletions cut 1 base from V and 8 bases from J, with 8 bases between. This CDR3 is built from 13 residues. Here the CDR3 DNA reads TGTGCCACCAGTGATTTAAGTAGCCATGAGCAGTTCTTC. It codes for CATSDLSSHEQFF.

This clonotype has just a few counts. V and J are TRBV7-2 and TRBJ2-5; 12 nucleotides agree with TRBD2. The V and J ends lost 2 bases and 4 bases, in that order; junction bases with no gene match: 11. The germline V gene has CDR1 SGHTA and CDR2 FQGNSA. There are 18 residues in the CDR3. CDR3 amino acids: CASSLRASGRALGETQYF. The CDR3 bases are TGTGCCAGCAGCTTAAGGGCTAGCGGGAGGGCTCTAGGAGAGACCCAGTACTTC.

This clonotype has a handful of counts. The chain employs TRBV4-3 and TRBJ2-5; D call uncertain. V lost 0 bases to trimming and J lost 3 bases, with 14 bases between them. This CDR3 is built from 16 residues. Germline V lookup: CDR1 LGHNA, CDR2 YSLEER. Written as DNA, the CDR3 is TGCGCCAGCAGCCAAGATCTTCGGGCCCGCGAAGAGACCCAGTACTTC. Amino acid sequence: CASSQDLRAREETQYF.

The chain recombines TRBV10-2 with TRBJ2-1, with unresolved D. The germline CDR1 and CDR2 sequences are WSHSY and SAAADI. With 2 bases removed from V and 6 bases from J, the gap between germline ends came to 11 bases. CDR3 length: 14 residues. DNA for the CDR3: TGCGCCAGCAGTGAGCTAAGAATTGCCAATGAGCAGTTCTTC. This encodes CASSELRIANEQFF.